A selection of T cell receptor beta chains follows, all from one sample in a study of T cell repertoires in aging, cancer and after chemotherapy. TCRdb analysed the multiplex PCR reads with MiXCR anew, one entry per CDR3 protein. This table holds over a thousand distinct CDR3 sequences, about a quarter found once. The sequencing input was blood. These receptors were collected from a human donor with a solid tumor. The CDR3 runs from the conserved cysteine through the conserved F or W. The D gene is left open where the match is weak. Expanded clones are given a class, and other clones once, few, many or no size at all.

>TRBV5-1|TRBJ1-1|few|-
CASSRWANTEAFF
TGCGCCAGCAGCCGGTGGGCGAACACTGAAGCTTTCTTT
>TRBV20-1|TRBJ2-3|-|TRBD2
CSARLAGSRDTQYF
TGCAGTGCCCGACTAGCGGGGAGTCGAGATACGCAGTATTTT
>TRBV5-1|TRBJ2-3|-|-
CASSLQGGMVVRDTQYF
TGCGCCAGCAGCTTGCAGGGGGGCATGGTCGTGCGGGATACGCAGTATTTT
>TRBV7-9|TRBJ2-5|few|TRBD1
CASSYTIVGDRYQETQYF
TGTGCCAGCAGTTACACGATTGTTGGGGACAGGTACCAAGAGACCCAGTACTTC
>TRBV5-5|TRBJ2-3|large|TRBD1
CASSLGGQGATDTQYF
TGTGCCAGCAGCTTGGGCGGACAGGGGGCCACAGATACGCAGTATTTT
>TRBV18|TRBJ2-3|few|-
CASSPTVTDTQYF
TGTGCCAGCTCACCCACTGTCACAGATACGCAGTATTTT
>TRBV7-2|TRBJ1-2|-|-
CASSLGDAQGYGYTF
TGTGCCAGCAGCTTAGGTGATGCGCAGGGGTATGGCTACACCTTC
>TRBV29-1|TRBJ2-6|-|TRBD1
CSVGTAASGANVLTF
TGCAGCGTGGGGACAGCAGCCTCTGGGGCCAACGTCCTGACTTTC
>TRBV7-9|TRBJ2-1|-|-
CASSRLGNEQFF
TGTGCCAGCAGCCGTCTGGGCAATGAGCAGTTCTTC
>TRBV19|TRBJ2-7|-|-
CASSIGGGVYEQYF
TGTGCCAGTAGTATAGGTGGAGGGGTCTACGAGCAGTACTTC
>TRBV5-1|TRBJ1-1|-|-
CASSFSRTENTEAFF
TGCGCCAGCAGCTTCAGTCGGACAGAGAACACTGAAGCTTTCTTT
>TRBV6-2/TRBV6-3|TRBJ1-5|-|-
CASSYDNQPQHF
TGTGCCAGCAGTTACGACAATCAGCCCCAGCATTTT
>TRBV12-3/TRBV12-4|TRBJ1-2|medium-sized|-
CASSLRAGSNYGYTF
TGTGCCAGCAGTTTGCGGGCAGGGAGTAACTATGGCTACACCTTC
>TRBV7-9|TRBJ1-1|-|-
CASSFLNTEAFF
TGTGCCAGCAGCTTTCTGAACACTGAAGCTTTCTTT
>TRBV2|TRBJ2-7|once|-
CASIPGTLPYEQYF
TGTGCCAGCATCCCAGGAACCCTTCCCTACGAGCAGTACTTC
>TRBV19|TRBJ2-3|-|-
CASSRPEAHTDTQYF
TGTGCCAGTAGTAGGCCAGAAGCACACACAGATACGCAGTATTTT
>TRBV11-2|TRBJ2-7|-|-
CASRRRSLKTYKQYF
TGTGCCAGCAGAAGACGAAGTTTAAAGACCTACAAGCAGTACTTC
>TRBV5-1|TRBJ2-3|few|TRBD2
CASSLSGGTDTQYF
TGCGCCAGCAGCCTCAGCGGGGGAACAGATACGCAGTATTTT
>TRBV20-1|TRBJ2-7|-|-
CSARDIWGTLKSEQYF
TGCAGTGCTAGGGACATATGGGGGACACTTAAGTCCGAGCAGTACTTC
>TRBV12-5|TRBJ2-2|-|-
CASGLVATGELFF
TGTGCTAGTGGTTTGGTTGCAACCGGGGAGCTGTTTTTT
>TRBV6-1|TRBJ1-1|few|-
CAGLDRLNTEAFF
TGTGCCGGACTCGACAGGCTGAACACTGAAGCTTTCTTT
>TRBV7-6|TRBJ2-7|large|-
CASSLDAGSSSYEQYF
TGTGCCAGCAGCTTAGATGCAGGGTCTAGCTCCTACGAGCAGTACTTC
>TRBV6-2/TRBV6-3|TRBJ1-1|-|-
CASKSTIMNTEAFF
TGTGCCAGCAAATCGACGATTATGAACACTGAAGCTTTCTTT
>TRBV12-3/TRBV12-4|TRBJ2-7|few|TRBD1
CASSLIPGQGPYEQYF
TGTGCCAGCAGCCTGATACCGGGACAGGGCCCCTACGAGCAGTACTTC
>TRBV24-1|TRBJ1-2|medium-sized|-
CATSDSRGLGGYTF
TGTGCCACCAGTGACTCCCGGGGGCTCGGTGGCTACACCTTC
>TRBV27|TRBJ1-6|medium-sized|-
CASSFGTQSPLHF
TGTGCCAGCAGTTTCGGCACCCAGTCACCCCTCCACTTT
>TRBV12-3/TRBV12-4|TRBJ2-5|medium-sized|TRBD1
CASSRGQAGSGTQYF
TGTGCCAGCAGTCGGGGACAGGCGGGGTCGGGGACCCAGTACTTC
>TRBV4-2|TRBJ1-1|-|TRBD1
CASSQSGTANTEAFF
TGTGCCAGCAGCCAGTCCGGGACAGCGAACACTGAAGCTTTCTTT
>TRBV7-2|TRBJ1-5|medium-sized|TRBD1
CASSLALSGGQPQHF
TGTGCCAGCAGCTTAGCGCTGTCAGGGGGGCAGCCCCAGCATTTT
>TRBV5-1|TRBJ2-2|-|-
CASIPGNTGELFF
TGCGCTTCTATACCGGGGAACACCGGGGAGCTGTTTTTT
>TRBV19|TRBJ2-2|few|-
CASRWNSNTGELFF
TGTGCCAGTCGATGGAACAGTAACACCGGGGAGCTGTTTTTT
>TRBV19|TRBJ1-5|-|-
CASRGEGHQPQHF
TGTGCCAGTAGGGGGGAGGGCCATCAGCCCCAGCATTTT
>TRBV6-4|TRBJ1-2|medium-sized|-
CASSDGWGDGYTF
TGTGCCAGCAGTGACGGGTGGGGAGATGGCTACACCTTC
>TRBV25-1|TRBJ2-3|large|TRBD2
CASNSGGREADTQYF
TGTGCCAGCAATAGTGGGGGGAGGGAAGCAGATACGCAGTATTTT
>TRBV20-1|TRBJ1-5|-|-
CSARHSIGNQPQHF
TGCAGTGCTAGGCACAGTATAGGCAATCAGCCCCAGCATTTT
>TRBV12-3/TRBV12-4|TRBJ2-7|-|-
CASSQGISLGEQYF
TGTGCCAGCAGTCAAGGGATATCCCTCGGCGAGCAGTACTTC
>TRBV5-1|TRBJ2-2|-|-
CASSLWPGANTGELFF
TGCGCCAGCAGCTTATGGCCAGGGGCGAACACCGGGGAGCTGTTTTTT
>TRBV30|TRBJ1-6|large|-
CAWSAHRNKDPLHF
TGTGCCTGGAGCGCTCACAGGAATAAGGATCCCCTCCACTTT
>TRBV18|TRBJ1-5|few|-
CASSSQGQTQHF
TGTGCCAGCTCATCACAGGGACAAACCCAGCATTTT
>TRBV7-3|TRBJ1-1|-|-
CASSLEPSLTKAFF
TGTGCCAGCAGCTTAGAACCTAGCCTCACTAAAGCTTTCTTT
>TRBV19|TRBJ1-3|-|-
CASTPESSGNTIYF
TGTGCCAGTACCCCCGAGAGTTCTGGAAACACCATATATTTT
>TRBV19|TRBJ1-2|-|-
CASSLLGFDSSGGYTF
TGTGCCAGTAGTCTTTTAGGGTTTGACAGCTCTGGTGGCTACACCTTC
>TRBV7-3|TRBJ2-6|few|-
CASSLTAQGLIAGANVLTF
TGTGCCAGCAGCTTAACTGCCCAGGGGCTCATCGCTGGGGCCAACGTCCTGACTTTC
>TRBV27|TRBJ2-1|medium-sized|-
CASSYGPYNEQFF
TGTGCCAGCAGTTATGGACCCTACAATGAGCAGTTCTTC
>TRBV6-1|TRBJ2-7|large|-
CASSIRATPNSYEQYF
TGTGCCAGCAGTATACGAGCTACACCGAACTCCTACGAGCAGTACTTC
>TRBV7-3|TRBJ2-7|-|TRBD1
CASSLISTQGQLIYEQYF
TGTGCCAGCAGCTTAATTTCGACTCAGGGACAGTTGATCTACGAGCAGTACTTC
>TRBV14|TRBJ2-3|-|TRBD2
CASSQAGGFRTDTQYF
TGTGCCAGCAGCCAAGCGGGGGGGTTTCGCACAGATACGCAGTATTTT
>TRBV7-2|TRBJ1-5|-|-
CASSLAPGIWPQHF
TGTGCCAGCAGCTTAGCCCCAGGGATCTGGCCCCAGCATTTT